Each of the 6 T cell receptor beta chains below was sequenced from the same sample in a study of blood T cell repertoires in COVID-19. The data were produced by immunoSEQ multiplex PCR, yet TCRdb's version contains in-frame clones alone and is incomplete. Among fewer than 300,000 clones, around 82% were seen once, and the ten largest hold 3.1%. The source material was peripheral blood. These receptors were collected from a woman aged 18-29 years with acute or convalescent COVID-19.

The rearrangement joins TRBV28 to TRBJ1-2; tentative D call: TRBD1 (5 bases). V was trimmed by 3 bases and J by 4 bases, leaving 9 bases between them. There are 13 residues in the CDR3. The germline V gene has CDR1 MDHEN and CDR2 SYDVKM. Here the CDR3 DNA reads TGTGCCAGCAGTTTGGGGGGGTTCTATGGCTACACCTTC. Its protein product is CASSLGGFYGYTF.

The chain is built from TRBV19 and TRBJ2-7; TRBD1 matches 10 bases. The CDR3 runs to 15 residues. V dropped 7 bases and J dropped 3; count of bases not matched to a gene: 9. CDR1 is LNHDA, CDR2 SQIVND, per germline (reference sequence). The CDR3 protein is CASTKGGQGVYEQYF. The CDR3 bases are TGTGCCAGTACCAAGGGCGGACAGGGGGTCTACGAGCAGTACTTC.

V and J are TRBV7-6 and TRBJ2-3, with 9 bases fitting TRBD2. CDR1 and CDR2 (germline): SGHVS, FNYEAQ. CDR3 length: 16 residues. The trim removed 5 bases at V and 0 bases at J, leaving 6 bases unmatched. CDR3 DNA sequence: TGTGCCAGCAGCCGAACAACTAGCGGGAGCACAGATACGCAGTATTTT. Residues: CASSRTTSGSTDTQYF.

This chain joins TRBV25-1 and TRBJ2-3; 7 bases align to TRBD2. Germline V lookup: CDR1 MGHDK, CDR2 SYGVNS. This CDR3 region has 12 residues. Losses at the gene ends were 10 bases for V and 2 bases for J; bases not matched to a gene: 3. The CDR3 sequence: CAITSDTDTQYF. CDR3 nucleotide sequence: TGTGCCATCACTAGCGACACAGATACGCAGTATTTT.

The chain uses TRBV29-1 and TRBJ2-5; 8 bases map to TRBD1. This CDR3 has 15 amino acids. J gave up 4 bases and V 3 bases, and 10 bases lay outside the gene matches. Looked up from germline, CDR1 is SQVTM and CDR2 is ANQGSEA. The CDR3 reads CSVDGLLTGGETQYF. DNA for the CDR3: TGCAGCGTTGATGGCCTACTCACAGGGGGAGAGACCCAGTACTTC.

V and J are TRBV28 and TRBJ1-5, with TRBD1 identical over 7 bases. V dropped 2 bases and J dropped 4; count of bases not matched to a gene: 2. The CDR3 has 14 residues. CDR1 and CDR2 from the germline V gene are MDHEN and SYDVKM. The CDR3: CASSLAQGNQPQHF. The CDR3 bases are TGTGCCAGCAGTTTAGCACAGGGGAATCAGCCCCAGCATTTT.